This T cell receptor (beta chain) was captured in a study of Tregs in tolerant kidney transplant recipients (dated by TCRdb to between 2018 and 2021). With regard to the full study: The study applied TCRbeta sequencing to find donor-specific regulatory T cells before combined kidney and bone marrow transplantation and then followed those same cells after transplant. Several methods of expanding Tregs specific for an allogeneic donor were compared by TCRbeta repertoire sequencing in a few healthy controls.

Thawed PBMCs were FACS-sorted into unstimulated Tregs (CD4+CD25+CD127-), CD4+ non-Tregs (CD4+CD25-), CD4 cells and CD8 cells. Blood from healthy controls was obtained either as purchased buffy coats or from healthy volunteers. Healthy control blood was processed to PBMCs with a Ficoll density gradient and then cryopreserved, whereas patient PBMCs were collected both before and after transplant. Between the V and J ends, shortened by 5 bases and 8 bases respectively, the junction contains 9 bases. The CDR3, cysteine through phenylalanine, is 11 amino acids long. Solely the CDR3 DNA is kept, with 33 bases framed from the first base. Sequences SGHVS (CDR1) and FNYEAQ (CDR2) are obtained from the germline V gene. Summary of the overall study and its limitations: The most biologically relevant and donor-specific TCRbeta repertoire appeared to be identified by expanding Tregs with activated donor B cells. Because the study included only a small number of patients, the results must be confirmed in larger populations and under other immunosuppression protocols. Biological reproducibility was not examined directly, but technical replication error appeared to be minimal.

With regard to this clone: This receptor's antigen is unknown. No base quality information exists; no much larger clone differs at one position.

For TCRbeta CDR3 sequencing, genomic DNA from the sorted cells was extracted using the QIAGEN DNeasy Blood and Tissue Kit. Through immunoSEQ, high-throughput TCRbeta CDR3 sequencing was done commercially, including PCR amplification with internal controls and bias correction. Processing in the source paper ran as follows. Unique productive TCRbeta sequences were defined by CDR3 nucleotide sequence where primers matched, otherwise by CDR3 amino acid sequence with Vbeta and Jbeta genes. To correct sorting error, sequences shared between sorted populations at a frequency ratio of 2:1 or less were removed; the rest were assigned to the higher population. Donor-reactive sequences were defined as at least 5-fold expanded in CFSE-low cells versus unstimulated cells, with frequency of at least 0.01% in CFSE-low cells. Jensen-Shannon divergence, calculated on the top 100 TCRbeta sequences ranked by frequency, was used to quantify repertoire divergence. For samples with multiple sequencing runs, sorting error was corrected in each run separately before the runs were combined. In TCRdb, the immuneACCESS table is reduced to in-frame sequences with V and J assigned. These tables do not hold every clone; where another copy was compared, an unresolved V gene accounts for under half, and the others remain unexplained. Clonal size and the V and J genes are those of that table, whereas D and trimming came from the DNA. For this sample there are some 250,000 clones; 80% to 85% appear just once. Jointly, the top ten make up roughly 0.67% of the sample.

The sequenced sample was CD4+ T cells from blood. The sequence was obtained from a human donor in good health. This chain is built from TRBV7-6 and TRBJ1-2; the D region possibly corresponds to TRBD1 (5 bases align). The CDR3 reads CASSGRGGYTF. At the DNA level, the sequence is TGTGCCAGCAGCGGACGGGGCGGCTACACCTTC.